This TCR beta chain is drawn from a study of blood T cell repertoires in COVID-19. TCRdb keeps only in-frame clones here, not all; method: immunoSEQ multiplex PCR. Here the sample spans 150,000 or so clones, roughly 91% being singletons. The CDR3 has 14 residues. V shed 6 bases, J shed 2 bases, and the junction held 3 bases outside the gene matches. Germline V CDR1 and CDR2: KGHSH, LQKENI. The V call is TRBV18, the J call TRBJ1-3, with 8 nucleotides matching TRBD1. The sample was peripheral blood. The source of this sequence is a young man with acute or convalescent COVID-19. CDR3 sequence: CASSKQGAGNTIYF. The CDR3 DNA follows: TGTGCCAGCTCGAAACAGGGGGCTGGAAACACCATATATTTT. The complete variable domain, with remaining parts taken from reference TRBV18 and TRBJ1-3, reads NAGVMQNPRHLVRRRGQEARLRCSPMKGHSHVYWYRQLPEEGLKFMVYLQKENIIDESGMPKERFSAEFPKEGPSILRIQQVVRGDSAAYFCASSKQGAGNTIYFGEGSWLTVV.